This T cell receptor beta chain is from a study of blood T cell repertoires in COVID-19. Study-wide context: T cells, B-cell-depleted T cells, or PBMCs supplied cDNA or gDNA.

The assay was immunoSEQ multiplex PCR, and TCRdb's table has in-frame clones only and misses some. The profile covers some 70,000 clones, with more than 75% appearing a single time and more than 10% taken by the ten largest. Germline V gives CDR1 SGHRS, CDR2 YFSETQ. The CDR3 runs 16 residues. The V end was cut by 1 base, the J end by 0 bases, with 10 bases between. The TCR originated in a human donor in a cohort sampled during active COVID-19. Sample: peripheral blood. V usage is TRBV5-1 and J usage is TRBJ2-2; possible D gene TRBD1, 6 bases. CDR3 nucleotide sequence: TGCGCCAGCAGCTTGTATAGGACAGCGAACACCGGGGAGCTGTTTTTT. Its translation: CASSLYRTANTGELFF. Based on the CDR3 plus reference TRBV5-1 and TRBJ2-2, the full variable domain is KAGVTQTPRYLIKTRGQQVTLSCSPISGHRSVSWYQQTPGQGLQFLFEYFSETQRNKGNFPGRFSGRQFSNSRSEMNVSTLELGDSALYLCASSLYRTANTGELFFGEGSRLTVL.